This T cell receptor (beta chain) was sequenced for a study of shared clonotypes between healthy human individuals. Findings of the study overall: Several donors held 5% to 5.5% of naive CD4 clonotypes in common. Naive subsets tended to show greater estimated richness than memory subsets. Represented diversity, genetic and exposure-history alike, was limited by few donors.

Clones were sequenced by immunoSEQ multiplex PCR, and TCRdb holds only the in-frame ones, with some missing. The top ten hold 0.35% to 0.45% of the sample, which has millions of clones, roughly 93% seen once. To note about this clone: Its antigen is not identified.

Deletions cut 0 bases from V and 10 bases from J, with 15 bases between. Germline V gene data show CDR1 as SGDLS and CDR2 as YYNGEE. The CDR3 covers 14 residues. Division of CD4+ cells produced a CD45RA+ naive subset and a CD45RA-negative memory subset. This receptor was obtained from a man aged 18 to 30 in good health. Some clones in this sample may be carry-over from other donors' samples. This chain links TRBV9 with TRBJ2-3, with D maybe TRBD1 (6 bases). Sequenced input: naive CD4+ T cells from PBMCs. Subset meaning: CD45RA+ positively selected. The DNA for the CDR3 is TGTGCCAGCAGCGTAGCCCCGTTAGGGGGTCCGCAGTATTTT. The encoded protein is CASSVAPLGGPQYF.